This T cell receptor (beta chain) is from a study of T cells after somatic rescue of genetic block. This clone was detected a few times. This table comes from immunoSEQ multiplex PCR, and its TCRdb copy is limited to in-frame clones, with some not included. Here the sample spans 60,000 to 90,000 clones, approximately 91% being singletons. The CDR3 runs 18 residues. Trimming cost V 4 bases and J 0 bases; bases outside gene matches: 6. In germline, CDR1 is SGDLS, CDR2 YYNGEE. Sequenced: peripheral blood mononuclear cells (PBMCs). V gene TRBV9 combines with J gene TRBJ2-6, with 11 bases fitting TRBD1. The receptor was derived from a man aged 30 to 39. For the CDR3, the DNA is TGTGCCAGCAGCTTGACCGGGACAGGGGGCTCTGGGGCCAACGTCCTGACTTTC. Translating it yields CASSLTGTGGSGANVLTF.